The 3 T cell receptor beta chains in this list originate from one sample, sequenced in a study of OX40 agonist ivuxolimab in advanced cancers. TCRdb's table, derived via immunoSEQ multiplex PCR, lists solely in-frame clones and lacks some. Among nearly 70,000 clones listed, 65% to 90% were seen once. Sample: CD4+ or CD8+ T cells sorted from blood, taken in a trial of the OX40 agonist ivuxolimab. The source is an adult with an advanced solid tumor such as melanoma, head and neck, liver or kidney cancer.

The genes are TRBV11-3 and TRBJ2-5; TRBD1 might be the D (6 bases). The V and J ends lost 1 base and 5 bases respectively, with 14 bases between them. The germline CDR1 and CDR2 sequences are SGHNT and YENEEA. The CDR3 is 15 amino acids. CDR3 bases: TGTGCCAGCAGCTTAGGCAGGGGACGTTTGGAGACCCAGTACTTC. As protein: CASSLGRGRLETQYF.

As for this clone: The germline gene is not matched at one end of the junction; a read error may be the cause. The V gene is TRBV6-5, the J gene TRBJ2-5; D gene uncertain. This CDR3 has 13 amino acids. The germline V gene encodes CDR1 MNHEY and CDR2 SVGAGI. CDR3 nucleotide sequence: TGTGTCAGCAGTTACTCGATTGGGGAGACCCAGTACTTC. Protein: CVSSYSIGETQYF.

J is TRBJ2-5 and V is TRBV5-4; 11 bases agree with TRBD2. With 4 bases clipped from V and 4 bases from J, the junction kept 3 bases outside the gene matches. CDR1 is SGHNT and CDR2 is YYREEE in the germline V gene (reference sequence). This CDR3 spans 14 amino acids. The CDR3 nucleotides read TGTGCCAGCAGCGGACTAGCGGGCCCAGAGACCCAGTACTTC. Translating it yields CASSGLAGPETQYF.